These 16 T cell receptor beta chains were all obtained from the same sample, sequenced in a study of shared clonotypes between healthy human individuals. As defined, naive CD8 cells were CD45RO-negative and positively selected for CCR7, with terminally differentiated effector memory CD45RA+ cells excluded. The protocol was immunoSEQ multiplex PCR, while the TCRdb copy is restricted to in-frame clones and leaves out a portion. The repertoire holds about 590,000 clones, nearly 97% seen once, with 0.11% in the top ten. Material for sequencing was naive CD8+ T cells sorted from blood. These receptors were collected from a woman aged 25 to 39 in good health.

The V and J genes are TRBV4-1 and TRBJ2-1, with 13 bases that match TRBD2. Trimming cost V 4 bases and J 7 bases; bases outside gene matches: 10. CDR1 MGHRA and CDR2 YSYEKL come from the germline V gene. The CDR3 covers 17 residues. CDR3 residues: CASSPTILAGGLNEQFF. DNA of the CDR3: TGCGCCAGCAGCCCCACCATACTAGCGGGAGGGCTTAATGAGCAGTTCTTC.

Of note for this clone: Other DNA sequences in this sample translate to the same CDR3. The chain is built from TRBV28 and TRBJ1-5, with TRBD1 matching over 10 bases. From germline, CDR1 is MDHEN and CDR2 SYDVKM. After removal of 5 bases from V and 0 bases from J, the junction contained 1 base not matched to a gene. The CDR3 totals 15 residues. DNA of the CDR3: TGTGCCAGCAGTAGGGACAGGGGTAGCAATCAGCCCCAGCATTTT. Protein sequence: CASSRDRGSNQPQHF. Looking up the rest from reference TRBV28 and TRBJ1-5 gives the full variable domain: DVKVTQSSRYLVKRTGEKVFLECVQDMDHENMFWYRQDPGLGLRLIYFSYDVKMKEKGDIPEGYSVSREKKERFSLILESASTNQTSMYLCASSRDRGSNQPQHFGDGTRLSIL.

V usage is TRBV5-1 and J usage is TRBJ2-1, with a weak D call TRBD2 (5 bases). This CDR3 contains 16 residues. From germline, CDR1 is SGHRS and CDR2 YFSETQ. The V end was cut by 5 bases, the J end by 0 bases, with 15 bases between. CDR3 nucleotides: TGCGCCAGCAGGCGGGCCCTGTTTGGCTCCTACAATGAGCAGTTCTTC. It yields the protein CASRRALFGSYNEQFF.

This CDR3 reads CASSFRGTGDTEAFF. The CDR3 DNA follows: TGTGCCAGCAGCTTTCGCGGGACAGGGGACACTGAAGCTTTCTTT. The chain couples TRBV7-8 to TRBJ1-1, with TRBD1 identical over 10 bases. Losses at the gene ends were 3 bases for V and 3 bases for J; bases not matched to a gene: 4. The CDR3 sequence is 15 residues long. The germline V gene has CDR1 SGHVS and CDR2 FQNEAQ. The full variable domain, rest sourced from reference TRBV7-8 and TRBJ1-1, is GAGVSQSPRYKVAKRGQDVALRCDPISGHVSLFWYQQALGQGPEFLTYFQNEAQLDKSGLPSDRFFAERPEGSVSTLKIQRTQQEDSAVYLCASSFRGTGDTEAFFGQGTRLTVV.

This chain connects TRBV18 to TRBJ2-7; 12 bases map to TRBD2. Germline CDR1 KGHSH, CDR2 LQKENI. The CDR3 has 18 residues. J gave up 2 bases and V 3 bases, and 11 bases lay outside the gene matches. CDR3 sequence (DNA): TGTGCCAGCTCACCTCCCGGGACTAGCGGGCATACCGCCTACGAGCAGTACTTC. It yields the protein CASSPPGTSGHTAYEQYF.

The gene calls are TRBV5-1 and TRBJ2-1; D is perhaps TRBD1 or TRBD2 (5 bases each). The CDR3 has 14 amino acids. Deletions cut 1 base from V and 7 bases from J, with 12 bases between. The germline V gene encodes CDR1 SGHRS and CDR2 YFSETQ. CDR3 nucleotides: TGCGCCAGCAGCTTGTTTATCGGGGCTAATGAGCAGTTCTTC. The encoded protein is CASSLFIGANEQFF.

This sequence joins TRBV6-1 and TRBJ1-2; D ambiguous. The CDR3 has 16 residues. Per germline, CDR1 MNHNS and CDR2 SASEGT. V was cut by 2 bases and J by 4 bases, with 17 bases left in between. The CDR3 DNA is TGTGCCAGCAGTGAATGGGTAGGAGAGAGAAGCTATGGCTACACCTTC. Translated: CASSEWVGERSYGYTF.

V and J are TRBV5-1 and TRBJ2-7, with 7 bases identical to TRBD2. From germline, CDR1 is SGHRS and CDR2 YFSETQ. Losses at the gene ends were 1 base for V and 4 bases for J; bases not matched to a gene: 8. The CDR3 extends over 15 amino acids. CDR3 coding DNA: TGCGCCAGCAGCTTGTCGCGGGAGCAGGTATACGAGCAGTACTTC. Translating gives CASSLSREQVYEQYF.

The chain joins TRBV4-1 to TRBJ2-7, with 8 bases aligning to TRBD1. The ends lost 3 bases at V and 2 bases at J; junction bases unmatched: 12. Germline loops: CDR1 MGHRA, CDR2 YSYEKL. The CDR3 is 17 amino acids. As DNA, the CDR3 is TGCGCCAGCAGCCAGCCCTCTCAGGGGGCGGTCACCTACGAGCAGTACTTC. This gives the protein CASSQPSQGAVTYEQYF.

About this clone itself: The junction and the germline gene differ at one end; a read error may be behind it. This CDR3 reads CASSQEALASGYEQYF. The CDR3 nucleotides are TGCGCCAGCAGTCAAGAGGCCCTGGCTAGCGGATACGAGCAGTACTTC. The chain is built from TRBV4-1 and TRBJ2-7, with TRBD2 identical over 7 bases. Per germline, CDR1 MGHRA and CDR2 YSYEKL. This CDR3 spans 16 amino acids.

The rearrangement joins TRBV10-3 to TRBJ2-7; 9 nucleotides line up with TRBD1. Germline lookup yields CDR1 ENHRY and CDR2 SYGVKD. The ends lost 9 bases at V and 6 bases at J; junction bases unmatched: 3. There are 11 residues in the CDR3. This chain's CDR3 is CAMGTGIEQYF. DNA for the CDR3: TGTGCCATGGGGACAGGGATCGAGCAGTACTTC.

CDR3 in DNA: TGTGCCAGCAGCTTGGGCTTAGGACAGGAAGAAGCTTTCTTT. This gives the protein CASSLGLGQEEAFF. The chain recombines TRBV5-4 with TRBJ1-1; 7 bases match TRBD1. Germline V gene data show CDR1 as SGHNT and CDR2 as YYREEE (reference sequence). The CDR3 totals 14 residues. The junction had 7 bases not matched to a gene; V was cut back by 0 bases and J by 8 bases.

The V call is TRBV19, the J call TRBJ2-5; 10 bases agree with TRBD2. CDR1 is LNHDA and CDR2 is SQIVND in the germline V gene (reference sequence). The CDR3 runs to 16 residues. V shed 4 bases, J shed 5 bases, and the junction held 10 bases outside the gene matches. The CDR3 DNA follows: TGTGCCAGTAGTAACTGGACTAGCGGAGCGGGGGAGACCCAGTACTTC. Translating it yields CASSNWTSGAGETQYF.

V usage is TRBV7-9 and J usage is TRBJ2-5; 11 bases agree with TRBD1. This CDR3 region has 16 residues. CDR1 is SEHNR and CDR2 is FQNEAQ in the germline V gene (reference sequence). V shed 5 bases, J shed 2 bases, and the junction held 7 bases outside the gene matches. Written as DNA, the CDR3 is TGTGCCAGCAGCCAGGACAGGGGGCGATCGCAAGAGACCCAGTACTTC. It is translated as CASSQDRGRSQETQYF.

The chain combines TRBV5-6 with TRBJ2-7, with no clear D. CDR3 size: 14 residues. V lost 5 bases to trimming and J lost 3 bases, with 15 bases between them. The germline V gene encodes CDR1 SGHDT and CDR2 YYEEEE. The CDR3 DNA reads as TGTGCCAGCAGGCACTCCTATTACCACTACGAGCAGTACTTC. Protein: CASRHSYYHYEQYF.

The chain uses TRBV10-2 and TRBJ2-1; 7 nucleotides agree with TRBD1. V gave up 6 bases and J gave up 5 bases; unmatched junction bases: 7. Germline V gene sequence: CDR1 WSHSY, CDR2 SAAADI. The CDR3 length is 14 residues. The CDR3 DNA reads TGCGCCAGCAGCAGGGACAGCACTAACAATGAGCAGTTCTTC. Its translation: CASSRDSTNNEQFF.